Shown below are 16 T cell receptor beta chains from a single sample sequenced in a study of blood T cells in healthy people across ages. The second PCR ran roughly 6 to 12 cycles with a sample-barcoded 5' primer and J-beta primers. Using its own MiXCR run on the 5' RACE reads, TCRdb lists one record per CDR3 protein. This table holds almost 300,000 distinct CDR3 sequences, roughly 26% found once. Sequencing input: blood. Receptor source: a woman aged 70 to 79 in good health.

This clonotype was detected only a few times. The chain has TRBV12-3 or TRBV12-4 and TRBJ1-3; D call uncertain. CDR3 size: 17 residues. V lost 6 bases, J lost 0 bases, and 18 bases lay in between. The CDR3 DNA follows: TGTGCCAGCAGCCCCGGGGTTCAGGTCAGCTCTGGAAACACCATATATTTT. Translating it yields CASSPGVQVSSGNTIYF.

The table lists this clonotype with a few counts. The chain couples TRBV20-1 to TRBJ2-2; D is undetermined. The CDR3 loop spans 12 amino acids. Trimming took 4 bases from V and 7 from J, leaving 10 bases between them. From germline, CDR1 is DFQATT and CDR2 SNEGSKA (reference sequence). CDR3 sequence: CSATKSNGELFF. As DNA, the CDR3 is TGCAGTGCTACCAAGTCGAACGGGGAGCTGTTTTTT.

This clonotype appeared many times. V is TRBV20-1 and J is TRBJ2-5; possible D gene TRBD2, 5 bases. Germline V gene data show CDR1 as DFQATT and CDR2 as SNEGSKA (reference sequence). The CDR3 runs to 12 residues. The V end was cut by 7 bases, the J end by 5 bases, with 14 bases between. The CDR3 region has the DNA TGCAGTGGAGGGCCGGATCGGGAGACCCAGTACTTC. Protein sequence: CSGGPDRETQYF.

This chain uses TRBV5-1 with TRBJ2-3; 8 nucleotides line up with TRBD2. Germline CDR1 is SGHRS and CDR2 is YFSETQ. The V segment lost 6 bases and the J segment 0 bases; nucleotides outside the gene matches: 6. The CDR3 runs 15 residues. CDR3 sequence (DNA): TGCGCCAGCACCAATATAGCGGGGAGCACAGATACGCAGTATTTT. It yields the protein CASTNIAGSTDTQYF.

The genes are TRBV3-1 and TRBJ1-1; the D is unclear. The CDR3 length is 13 residues. Between the trimmed V and J ends, which lost 0 bases and 4 bases, there was a span of 6 bases. Germline CDR1 reads LGHDT; CDR2 reads YNNKEL (reference sequence). The CDR3 bases are TGTGCCAGCAGCCAAGAAGCCGTCACTGAAGCTTTCTTT. This codes for CASSQEAVTEAFF. Supplemented by reference TRBV3-1 and TRBJ1-1, the full variable domain reads DTAVSQTPKYLVTQMGNDKSIKCEQNLGHDTMYWYKQDSKKFLKIMFSYNNKELIINETVPNRFSPKSPDKAHLNLHINSLELGDSAVYFCASSQEAVTEAFFGQGTRLTVV.

The genes are TRBV12-3 or TRBV12-4 and TRBJ1-1, with a possible D match to TRBD1 (6 bases). This CDR3 has 18 amino acids. V was clipped by 8 bases and J by 2 bases, with 27 bases between them. The CDR3 spells CASPPTAYQGHRNTEAFF. As DNA, the CDR3 is TGTGCCAGCCCACCGACGGCCTACCAGGGACACCGCAACACTGAAGCTTTCTTT.

The rearrangement joins TRBV2 to TRBJ2-7; 9 bases fit TRBD1. CDR3 length equals 12 residues. In germline, CDR1 is SNHLY, CDR2 FYNNEI. The J segment lost 6 bases and the V segment lost 6 bases, leaving 3 bases of the junction unmatched. Here the CDR3 reads CASRTGGGEQYF. The CDR3 nucleotides read TGTGCCAGCAGAACAGGGGGCGGCGAGCAGTACTTC.

In its sample, this clonotype was seen a few times. J is TRBJ2-5 and V is TRBV7-3, with TRBD2 identical over 10 bases. The end of the DNA aligns better with TRBJ2-1, so the J call may be wrong. The CDR3 consists of 14 residues. Germline loops: CDR1 SGHTA, CDR2 FQGTGA. The CDR3 DNA reads TGTGCCAGCAGCCGGACTAGCGGAGAGGGTGAGCAGTTCTTC. Translating gives CASSRTSGEGEQFF.

This clonotype appeared many times. The rearrangement links TRBV11-2 to TRBJ2-3, with D unresolved. The germline V gene encodes CDR1 SGHAT and CDR2 FQNNGV. V was clipped by 1 base and J by 6 bases, with 8 bases between them. The CDR3 sequence is 13 residues long. CDR3 bases: TGTGCCAGCAGCTTAGTTTTGTTGGATACGCAGTATTTT. This translates into CASSLVLLDTQYF.

This clonotype was observed a few times. The V call is TRBV18, the J call TRBJ2-7; D is unclear. This CDR3 region has 11 residues. V was pared by 2 bases and J by 5 bases, with 4 bases between. Germline assignment: CDR1 KGHSH and CDR2 LQKENI. The DNA for the CDR3 is TGTGCCAGCTCACCAATGGACGAGCAGTACTTC. It yields the protein CASSPMDEQYF.

This clonotype was found a few times. This chain joins TRBV28 and TRBJ1-1, with a possible D match to TRBD1 (6 bases). Per the germline V gene, CDR1 is MDHEN and CDR2 is SYDVKM. V lost 2 bases, J lost 1 base, and 8 bases lay in between. The CDR3 is 14 residues long. CDR3 in DNA: TGTGCCAGCAGTTTAGGGGGGGCGAACACTGAAGCTTTCTTT. Encoded protein: CASSLGGANTEAFF.

This clonotype showed up just a few times. The CDR3 is CASSWKGTTTYEQYF. CDR3 DNA sequence: TGTGCCAGCAGCTGGAAAGGGACTACGACCTACGAGCAGTACTTC. The genes are TRBV7-2 and TRBJ2-7, with TRBD2 matching 7 bases. The CDR3 runs to 15 residues. V shed 4 bases, J shed 2 bases, and the junction held 8 bases outside the gene matches. Germline CDR1 is SGHTA and CDR2 is FQGNSA.

This clonotype appeared a few times. The J gene is TRBJ2-3, the V gene TRBV21-1; the table's D call, TRBD1, was not checked against the DNA. TRBV21-1 is reported as a pseudogene. The length of the CDR3 is 16 residues. The CDR3 region is CASPKGDGSSTDTQYF. In DNA form, the CDR3 reads TGTGCCAGCCCTAAAGGGGACGGCTCTAGCACAGATACGCAGTATTTT.

This clonotype was seen a handful of times. The chain has TRBV28 and TRBJ1-5, with D possibly being TRBD1 (6 bases). V lost 7 bases and J 3 bases, leaving 13 bases between the germline ends. In germline, CDR1 is MDHEN, CDR2 SYDVKM. CDR3 length: 14 amino acids. The DNA for the CDR3 is TGTGCCAGCACTTACGGACAGTTCAATCAGCCCCAGCATTTT. Its protein product is CASTYGQFNQPQHF.

This clonotype came up a few times. Here the CDR3 DNA reads TGTGCCAGCAGACAACCAAGCGGGAGAAAGGGAGGCAATGAGCAGTTCTTC. Translated: CASRQPSGRKGGNEQFF. The chain links TRBV28 to TRBJ2-1, with 8 bases aligning to TRBD2. V lost 6 bases and J lost 6; bases outside the gene matches: 16. The CDR3 loop spans 17 amino acids. Germline V gene data show CDR1 as MDHEN and CDR2 as SYDVKM. The entire variable domain, with the rest obtained from reference TRBV28 and TRBJ2-1, is as follows: DVKVTQSSRYLVKRTGEKVFLECVQDMDHENMFWYRQDPGLGLRLIYFSYDVKMKEKGDIPEGYSVSREKKERFSLILESASTNQTSMYLCASRQPSGRKGGNEQFFGPGTRLTVL.

The chain has TRBV28 and TRBJ1-4; D unresolved. The CDR3 contains 15 residues. V was clipped by 4 bases and J by 4 bases, with 13 bases between them. From germline, CDR1 is MDHEN and CDR2 SYDVKM. CDR3 sequence reads: CASSSIGNVNEKLFF. CDR3 bases: TGTGCCAGCAGTTCTATCGGGAACGTTAATGAAAAACTGTTTTTT. Full variable domain (remainder filled in from reference TRBV28 and TRBJ1-4): DVKVTQSSRYLVKRTGEKVFLECVQDMDHENMFWYRQDPGLGLRLIYFSYDVKMKEKGDIPEGYSVSREKKERFSLILESASTNQTSMYLCASSSIGNVNEKLFFGSGTQLSVL.